Below are 14 T cell receptor beta chains sequenced from a single sample in a study of shared clonotypes between healthy human individuals. Assay used: immunoSEQ multiplex PCR; TCRdb lists only in-frame clones, some missing. The sample holds about 2.3 million clones, around 90% seen once. The sequencing sample was made of naive CD4+ T cells from PBMCs. Subset here: CD45RA+ positively selected. The source of these receptors is a man aged 18 to 35 in good health. Some clones in this sample may be carry-over from other donors' samples.

The genes are TRBV21-1 and TRBJ2-7; the DNA was not used to check the table's D call, TRBD2. TRBV21-1 is a listed pseudogene. The CDR3 contains 13 residues. This chain's CDR3 is CALRLVDKYEQYF. The DNA for the CDR3 is TGTGCCCTGCGACTAGTGGATAAGTACGAGCAGTACTTC.

The chain links TRBV5-8 to TRBJ1-1; D not resolved. The length of the CDR3 is 13 residues. The ends were cut back, 0 bases at V and 3 bases at J, with 6 bases in the middle. Germline V gene data show CDR1 as SGHTS and CDR2 as YDEGEE. DNA of the CDR3: TGTGCCAGCAGCTTGGTATTAGACACTGAAGCTTTCTTT. Its translation: CASSLVLDTEAFF.

V gene TRBV6-5 combines with J gene TRBJ1-5; a possible D gene is TRBD1 (5 bases). Germline assignment: CDR1 MNHEY and CDR2 SVGAGI. This CDR3 is built from 14 residues. Trimming pared 7 bases from V and 4 bases from J, leaving 14 bases between. The CDR3 DNA sequence: TGTGCCAGCATACTAGACGGGGGGAATCAGCCCCAGCATTTT. Residues: CASILDGGNQPQHF.

The chain uses TRBV6-5 and TRBJ1-1, with D possibly matching TRBD1 (6 bases). Germline-derived CDR1 and CDR2 are MNHEY and SVGAGI. This CDR3 contains 11 residues. Deletions cut 3 bases from V and 12 bases from J, with 11 bases between. This CDR3 reads CASSYTGRTFF. The CDR3 coding sequence is TGTGCCAGCAGTTATACAGGGAGAACTTTCTTT.

The CDR3 sequence is CASRSGSKNTEAFF. For the CDR3, the DNA is TGCGCCAGCAGGTCGGGGTCCAAGAACACTGAAGCTTTCTTT. The chain employs TRBV5-1 and TRBJ1-1; D gene ambiguous. The germline gives CDR1 SGHRS, CDR2 YFSETQ. V shed 5 bases and J shed 1 base, with 12 bases lying between them. The CDR3 is made up of 14 amino acids.

The V gene is TRBV28, the J gene TRBJ1-4; D is unclear. This CDR3 is built from 14 residues. Between the trimmed V and J ends, which lost 2 bases and 8 bases, there was a span of 12 bases. Germline V gene lookup returns CDR1 MDHEN and CDR2 SYDVKM. CDR3 protein: CASSLTDTIEKLFF. The CDR3 DNA sequence: TGTGCCAGCAGTTTAACAGACACCATAGAAAAACTGTTTTTT.

Concerning this clone: Other DNA variants within this sample encode the same CDR3. This chain uses TRBV6-4 with TRBJ2-5, with D perhaps matching TRBD2 (5 bases). Trimming shortened V by 0 bases and J by 5 bases, and 7 bases separated the two germline ends. The germline CDR1 and CDR2 sequences are MRHNA and SNTAGT. The CDR3 covers 13 residues. The CDR3 coding sequence is TGTGCCAGCAGTGACTCCCCGGGGGAGACCCAGTACTTC. This sequence encodes CASSDSPGETQYF.

This clone was picked up a small number of times. The chain uses TRBV7-6 and TRBJ1-2; D call uncertain. Germline assignment: CDR1 SGHVS and CDR2 FNYEAQ. V was cut by 6 bases and J by 6 bases, with 17 bases left in between. This CDR3 has 14 residues. The CDR3, as DNA: TGTGCCAGCAGGCCCACGATCGGCGGTCATGGCTACACCTTC. Protein sequence: CASRPTIGGHGYTF.

CDR3 sequence reads: CASSLSASGRNEQFF. CDR3 nucleotide sequence: TGTGCCAGCAGTTTATCGGCTAGCGGTAGGAATGAGCAGTTCTTC. The rearrangement uses TRBV28 and TRBJ2-1, with 7 nucleotides matching TRBD2. The CDR3 loop spans 15 amino acids. V trimming: 1 base; J trimming: 7 bases; junction bases outside the gene matches: 7. Germline lookup yields CDR1 MDHEN and CDR2 SYDVKM.

The gene calls are TRBV19 and TRBJ2-1; 7 bases are shared with TRBD1. Germline assignment: CDR1 LNHDA and CDR2 SQIVND (reference sequence). The V gene end was trimmed by 8 bases and the J gene end by 8 bases; junction bases not matched to a gene: 12. The CDR3 totals 14 residues. The CDR3 DNA reads TGTGCCAGTGGGATCCACTACAGGGGCTATGAGCAGTTCTTC. This sequence encodes CASGIHYRGYEQFF.

This clone was seen a single time. The V and J genes are TRBV19 and TRBJ1-5; D might be TRBD1 (5 bases). V was pared by 6 bases and J by 2 bases, with 8 bases between. This CDR3 contains 13 residues. Germline V gene data show CDR1 as LNHDA and CDR2 as SQIVND (reference sequence). As DNA, the CDR3 is TGTGCCAGTAGGGGGGATGGCAATCAGCCCCAGCATTTT. As protein: CASRGDGNQPQHF.

The CDR3 is CASSLIGESTEAFF. The CDR3 coding sequence is TGTGCCAGCAGCTTAATAGGCGAGAGCACTGAAGCTTTCTTT. The chain couples TRBV7-3 to TRBJ1-1; D remains ambiguous. The CDR3 contains 14 residues. The germline CDR1 and CDR2 sequences are SGHTA and FQGTGA. Trimming took off 1 base at V and 4 bases at J, with 10 bases between the two ends.

Turning to this clone: The sample contains more than one DNA sequence encoding this CDR3. The rearrangement links TRBV28 to TRBJ2-3, with D unclear. CDR1 is MDHEN and CDR2 is SYDVKM in the germline V gene. The CDR3 consists of 11 residues. V lost 2 bases, J lost 6 bases, and 3 bases lay in between. The DNA for the CDR3 is TGTGCCAGCAGTTTAGGGGATACGCAGTATTTT. This gives the protein CASSLGDTQYF.

V is TRBV28 and J is TRBJ2-2, with 13 bases lining up with TRBD2. The CDR3 is made up of 19 amino acids. V shed 5 bases and J 1 base; nucleotides not matched to a gene: 10. Germline V gene data show CDR1 as MDHEN and CDR2 as SYDVKM. Here the CDR3 reads CASSRYTSGRAGNTGELFF. CDR3 DNA sequence: TGTGCCAGCAGTCGGTATACTAGCGGGAGGGCCGGGAACACCGGGGAGCTGTTTTTT. The full variable domain, in which reference TRBV28 and TRBJ2-2 provide the parts outside the CDR3, is DVKVTQSSRYLVKRTGEKVFLECVQDMDHENMFWYRQDPGLGLRLIYFSYDVKMKEKGDIPEGYSVSREKKERFSLILESASTNQTSMYLCASSRYTSGRAGNTGELFFGEGSRLTVL.